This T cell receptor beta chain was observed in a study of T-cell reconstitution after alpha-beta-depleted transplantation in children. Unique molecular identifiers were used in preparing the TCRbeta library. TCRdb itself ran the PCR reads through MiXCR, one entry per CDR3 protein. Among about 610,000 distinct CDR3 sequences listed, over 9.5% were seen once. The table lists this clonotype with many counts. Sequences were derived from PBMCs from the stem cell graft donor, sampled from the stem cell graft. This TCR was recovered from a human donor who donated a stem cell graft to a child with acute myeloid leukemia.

CDR3 nucleotide sequence: TGTGCCAGCAGCCCCACTAGCGGGAGGGCCAATGAGCAGTTCTTC. It is translated as CASSPTSGRANEQFF. V and J are TRBV7-8 and TRBJ2-1; 13 nucleotides align to TRBD2. There are 15 residues in the CDR3. V gave up 5 bases and J gave up 6 bases; unmatched junction bases: 4. Germline V gene lookup returns CDR1 SGHVS and CDR2 FQNEAQ.